This entry describes one T cell receptor (beta chain). Libraries were prepared by immunoSEQ multiplex PCR; TCRdb keeps only in-frame clonotypes and omits some of them. The sample has more than 150,000 clones, more than 80% seen once. This sample is drawn from a study of T cell responses to AZD1222 COVID-19 vaccine. Germline V gives CDR1 SGHTA, CDR2 FQGNSA. This CDR3 contains 16 residues. Trimming took 3 bases from V and 0 from J, leaving 12 bases between them. The chain couples TRBV7-2 to TRBJ2-1; D gene ambiguous. Sequencing was performed on peripheral blood, taken on day 0 of AZD1222 vaccination. The clonotype originates from an adult in good health. CDR3 residues: CASSFPTSSSYNEQFF. Here the CDR3 DNA reads TGTGCCAGCAGCTTTCCAACTTCTAGCTCCTACAATGAGCAGTTCTTC.